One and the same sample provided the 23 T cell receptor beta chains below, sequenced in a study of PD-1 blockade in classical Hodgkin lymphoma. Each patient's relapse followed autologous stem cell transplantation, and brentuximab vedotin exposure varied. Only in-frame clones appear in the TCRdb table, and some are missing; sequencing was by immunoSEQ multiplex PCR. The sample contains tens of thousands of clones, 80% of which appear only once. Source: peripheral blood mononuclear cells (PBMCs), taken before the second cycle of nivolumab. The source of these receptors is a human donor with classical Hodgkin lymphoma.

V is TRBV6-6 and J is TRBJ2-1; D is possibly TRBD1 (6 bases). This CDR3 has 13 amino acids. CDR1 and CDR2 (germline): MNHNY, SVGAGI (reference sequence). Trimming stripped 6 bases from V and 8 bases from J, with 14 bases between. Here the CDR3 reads CASSPRGSDEQFF. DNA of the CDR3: TGTGCCAGCAGCCCCAGGGGTTCCGATGAGCAGTTCTTC.

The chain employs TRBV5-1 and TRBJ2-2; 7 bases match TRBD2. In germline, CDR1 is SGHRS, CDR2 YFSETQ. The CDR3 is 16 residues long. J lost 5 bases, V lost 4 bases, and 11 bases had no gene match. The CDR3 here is CASSPGGRPVTGELFF. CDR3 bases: TGCGCCAGCAGCCCCGGCGGGAGACCGGTGACCGGGGAGCTGTTTTTT.

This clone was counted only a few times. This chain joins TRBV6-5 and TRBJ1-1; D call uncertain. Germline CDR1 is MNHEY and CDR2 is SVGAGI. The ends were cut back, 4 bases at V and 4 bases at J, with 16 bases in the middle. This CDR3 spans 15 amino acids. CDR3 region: CASSLDRHLSTEAFF. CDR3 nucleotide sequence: TGTGCCAGCAGTTTGGACCGACACTTAAGCACTGAAGCTTTCTTT.

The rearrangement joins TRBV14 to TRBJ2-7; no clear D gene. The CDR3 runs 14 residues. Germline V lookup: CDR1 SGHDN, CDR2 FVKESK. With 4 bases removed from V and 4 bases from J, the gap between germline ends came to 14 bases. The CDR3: CASSRLGFTYEQYF. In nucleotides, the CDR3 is TGTGCCAGCAGCCGGCTTGGTTTCACTTACGAGCAGTACTTC.

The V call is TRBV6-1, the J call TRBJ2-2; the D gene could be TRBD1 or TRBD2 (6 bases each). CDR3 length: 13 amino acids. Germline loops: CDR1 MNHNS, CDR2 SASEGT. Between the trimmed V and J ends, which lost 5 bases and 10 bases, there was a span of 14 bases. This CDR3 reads CASSPGARAELFF. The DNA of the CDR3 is TGTGCCAGCAGTCCGGGGGCTCGAGCGGAGCTGTTTTTT.

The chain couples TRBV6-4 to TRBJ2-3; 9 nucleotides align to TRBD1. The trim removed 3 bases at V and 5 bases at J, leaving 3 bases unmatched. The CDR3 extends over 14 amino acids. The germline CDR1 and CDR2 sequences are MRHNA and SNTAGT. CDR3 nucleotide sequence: TGTGCCAGCAGTGATGGGACAGGGCTAGATACGCAGTATTTT. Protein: CASSDGTGLDTQYF.

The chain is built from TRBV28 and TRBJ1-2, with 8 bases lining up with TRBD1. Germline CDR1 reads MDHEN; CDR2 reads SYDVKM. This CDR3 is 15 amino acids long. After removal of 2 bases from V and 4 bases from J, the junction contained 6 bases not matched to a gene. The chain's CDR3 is CASSLGQGGSYGYTF. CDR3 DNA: TGTGCCAGCAGTTTAGGACAGGGAGGGAGCTATGGCTACACCTTC.

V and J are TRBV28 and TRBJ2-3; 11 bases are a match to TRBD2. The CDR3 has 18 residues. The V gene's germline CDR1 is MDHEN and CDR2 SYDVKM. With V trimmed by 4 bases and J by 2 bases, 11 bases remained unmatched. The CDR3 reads CASSSTSGRSTITDTQYF. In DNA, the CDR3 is TGTGCCAGCAGTTCCACTAGCGGGAGAAGCACTATCACAGATACGCAGTATTTT.

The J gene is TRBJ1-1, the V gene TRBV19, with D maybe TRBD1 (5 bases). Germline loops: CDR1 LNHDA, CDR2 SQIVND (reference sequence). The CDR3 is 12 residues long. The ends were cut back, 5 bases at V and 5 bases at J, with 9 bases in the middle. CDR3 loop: CASSGAWTEAFF. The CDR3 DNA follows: TGTGCCAGTAGTGGGGCTTGGACTGAAGCTTTCTTT.

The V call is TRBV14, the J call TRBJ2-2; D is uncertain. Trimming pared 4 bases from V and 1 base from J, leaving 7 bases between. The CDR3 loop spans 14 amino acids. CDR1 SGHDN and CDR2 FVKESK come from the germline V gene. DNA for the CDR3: TGTGCCAGCAGCCGGAAAATGAACACCGGGGAGCTGTTTTTT. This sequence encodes CASSRKMNTGELFF.

In nucleotides, the CDR3 is TGTGCCAGCAGCCCCAGGGCGGAGGAGACCCAGTACTTC. Its translation: CASSPRAEETQYF. The chain joins TRBV7-9 to TRBJ2-5, with D tentatively TRBD1 (5 bases). CDR1 and CDR2 (germline): SEHNR, FQNEAQ (reference sequence). The CDR3 length is 13 residues. Trimming stripped 5 bases from V and 5 bases from J, with 12 bases between.

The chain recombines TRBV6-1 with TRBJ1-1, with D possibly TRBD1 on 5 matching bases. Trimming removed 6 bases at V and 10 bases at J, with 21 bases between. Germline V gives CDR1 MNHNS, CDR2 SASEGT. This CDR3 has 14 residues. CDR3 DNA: TGTGCCAGCAGAGCCCAGGTGACGGGGCACGGAGCTTTCTTT. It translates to CASRAQVTGHGAFF.

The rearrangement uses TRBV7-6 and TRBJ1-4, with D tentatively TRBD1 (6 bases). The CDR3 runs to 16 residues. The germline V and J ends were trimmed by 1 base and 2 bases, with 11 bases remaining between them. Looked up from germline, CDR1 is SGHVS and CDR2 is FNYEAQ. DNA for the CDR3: TGTGCCAGCAGCTTAGGGCCAGGGGCGACTAATGAAAAACTGTTTTTT. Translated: CASSLGPGATNEKLFF.

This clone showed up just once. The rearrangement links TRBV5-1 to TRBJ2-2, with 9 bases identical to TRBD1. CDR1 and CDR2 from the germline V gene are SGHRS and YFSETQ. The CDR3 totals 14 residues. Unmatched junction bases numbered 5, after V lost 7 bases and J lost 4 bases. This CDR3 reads CASWGQGGTGELFF. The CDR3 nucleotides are TGCGCCAGCTGGGGACAGGGAGGCACCGGGGAGCTGTTTTTT.

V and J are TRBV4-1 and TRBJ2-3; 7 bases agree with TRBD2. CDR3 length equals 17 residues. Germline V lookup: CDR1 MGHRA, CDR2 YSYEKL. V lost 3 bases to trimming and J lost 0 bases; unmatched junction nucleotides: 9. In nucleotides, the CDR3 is TGCGCCAGCAGCCACCTTAGCATAGCGGGTAGCACAGATACGCAGTATTTT. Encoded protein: CASSHLSIAGSTDTQYF.

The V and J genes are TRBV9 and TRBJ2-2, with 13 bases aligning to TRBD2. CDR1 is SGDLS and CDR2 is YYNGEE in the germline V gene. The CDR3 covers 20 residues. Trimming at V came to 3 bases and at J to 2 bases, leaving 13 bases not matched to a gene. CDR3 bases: TGTGCCAGCAGCGCAGGACATCCGGGACTAGCGGGGTCCAACACCGGGGAGCTGTTTTTT. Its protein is CASSAGHPGLAGSNTGELFF. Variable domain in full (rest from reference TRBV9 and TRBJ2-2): DSGVTQTPKHLITATGQRVTLRCSPRSGDLSVYWYQQSLDQGLQFLIQYYNGEERAKGNILERFSAQQFPDLHSELNLSSLELGDSALYFCASSAGHPGLAGSNTGELFFGEGSRLTVL.

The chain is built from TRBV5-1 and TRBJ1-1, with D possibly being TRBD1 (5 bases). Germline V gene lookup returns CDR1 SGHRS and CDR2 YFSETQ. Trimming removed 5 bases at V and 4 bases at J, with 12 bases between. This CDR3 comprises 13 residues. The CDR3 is CASRSRQSTEAFF. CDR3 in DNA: TGCGCCAGCAGAAGTCGACAGTCCACTGAAGCTTTCTTT. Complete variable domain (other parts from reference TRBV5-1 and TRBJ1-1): KAGVTQTPRYLIKTRGQQVTLSCSPISGHRSVSWYQQTPGQGLQFLFEYFSETQRNKGNFPGRFSGRQFSNSRSEMNVSTLELGDSALYLCASRSRQSTEAFFGQGTRLTVV.

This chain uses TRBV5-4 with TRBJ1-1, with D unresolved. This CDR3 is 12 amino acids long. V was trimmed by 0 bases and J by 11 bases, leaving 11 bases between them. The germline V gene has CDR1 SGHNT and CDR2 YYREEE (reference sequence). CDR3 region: CASSLDAVEAFF. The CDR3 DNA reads TGTGCCAGCAGCTTGGATGCGGTGGAGGCTTTCTTT.

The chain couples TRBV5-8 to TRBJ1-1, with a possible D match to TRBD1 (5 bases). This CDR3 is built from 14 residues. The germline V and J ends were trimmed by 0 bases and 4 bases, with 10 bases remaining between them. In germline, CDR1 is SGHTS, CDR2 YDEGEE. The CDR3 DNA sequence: TGTGCCAGCAGCTTGGACCGGGACTTCACTGAAGCTTTCTTT. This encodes CASSLDRDFTEAFF.

In nucleotides, the CDR3 is TGTGCCAGCAGCTTAGACCTCGCCAACCTCTACGAGCAGTACTTC. It translates to CASSLDLANLYEQYF. The rearrangement joins TRBV11-2 to TRBJ2-7, with unresolved D. V lost 0 bases and J 3 bases, leaving 12 bases between the germline ends. CDR1 SGHAT and CDR2 FQNNGV come from the germline V gene. The CDR3 runs to 15 residues.

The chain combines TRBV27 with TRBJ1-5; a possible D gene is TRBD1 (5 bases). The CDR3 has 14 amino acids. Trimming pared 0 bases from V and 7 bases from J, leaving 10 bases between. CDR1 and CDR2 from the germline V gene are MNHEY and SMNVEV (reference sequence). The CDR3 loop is CASSLSGTGQPQHF. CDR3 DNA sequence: TGTGCCAGCAGTTTATCAGGGACGGGCCAGCCCCAGCATTTT.

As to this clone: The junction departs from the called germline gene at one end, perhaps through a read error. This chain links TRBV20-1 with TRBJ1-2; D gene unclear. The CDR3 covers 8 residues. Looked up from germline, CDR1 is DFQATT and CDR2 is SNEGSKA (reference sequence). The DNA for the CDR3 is TGCAGTGCCAGAGGCTACACCTTC. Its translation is CSARGYTF.

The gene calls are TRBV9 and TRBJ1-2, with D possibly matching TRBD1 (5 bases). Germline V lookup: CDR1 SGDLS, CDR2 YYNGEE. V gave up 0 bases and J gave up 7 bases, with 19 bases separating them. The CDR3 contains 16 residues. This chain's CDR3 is CASSVGALGGPTGYTF. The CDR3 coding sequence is TGTGCCAGCAGCGTAGGAGCCCTTGGGGGACCCACTGGCTACACCTTC.